This is a list of T cell receptor beta chains from one sample in a study of shared clonotypes between healthy human individuals. Some clones are missing from TCRdb's copy, which holds only in-frame ones; the method was immunoSEQ multiplex PCR. The table records about 1 million clones, around 76% of them present only once. The sequencing input was memory CD4+ T cells sorted from blood. These receptors came from a man younger than 35 in good health. CDR3s include the opening cysteine and the closing phenylalanine or tryptophan. Fields, in order: clone size, D gene, J gene, V gene, CDR3 protein, CDR3 DNA. D genes are given only for firm matches. Clone size is given for some rows only: seen once, a few or many times, or a class if the clone is expanded.

NA,NA,TRBJ1-5,TRBV21-1,CASSKGQGVQPQHF,TGTGCCAGCAGCAAAGGACAGGGGGTTCAGCCCCAGCATTTT
NA,TRBD1,TRBJ1-5,TRBV2,CASSEGWGTGSNQPQHF,TGTGCCAGCAGTGAAGGCTGGGGGACAGGGAGCAATCAGCCCCAGCATTTT
NA,NA,TRBJ2-5,TRBV5-4,CASSSNPGATTMGTQYF,TGTGCCAGCAGCTCTAACCCGGGAGCTACTACCATGGGGACCCAGTACTTC
NA,NA,TRBJ1-4,TRBV6-5,CATRAAATNEKLFF,TGTGCCACCCGGGCAGCCGCAACTAATGAAAAACTGTTTTTT
NA,NA,TRBJ2-1,TRBV5-4,CASSLGGLATYNEQFF,TGTGCCAGCAGCTTGGGGGGGCTAGCTACCTACAATGAGCAGTTCTTC
once,NA,TRBJ2-5,TRBV5-4,CASSLGGAPQETQYF,TGTGCCAGCAGCCTGGGGGGGGCTCCCCAAGAGACCCAGTACTTC
once,TRBD2,TRBJ2-1,TRBV7-2,CASSSVAGGPGEQFF,TGTGCCAGCAGCTCTGTAGCGGGGGGGCCGGGTGAGCAGTTCTTC
NA,TRBD2,TRBJ2-2,TRBV9,CASSVKPASGGPGELFF,TGTGCCAGCAGCGTTAAGCCAGCTAGCGGGGGGCCCGGGGAGCTGTTTTTT
NA,TRBD1,TRBJ2-2,TRBV7-2,CASSLVGTGGNTGELFF,TGTGCCAGCAGCTTAGTCGGGACAGGGGGGAACACCGGGGAGCTGTTTTTT
NA,NA,TRBJ2-1,TRBV4-2,CASSQDRASRFNEQFF,TGTGCCAGCAGCCAAGATCGGGCTTCTCGCTTCAATGAGCAGTTCTTC
NA,NA,TRBJ1-1,TRBV6-5,CASSYGTGGEAFF,TGTGCCAGCAGTTATGGGACGGGGGGTGAAGCTTTCTTT
NA,NA,TRBJ1-1,TRBV7-9,CASSPRRADTEAFF,TGTGCCAGCAGCCCCAGGAGAGCGGACACTGAAGCTTTCTTT
NA,NA,TRBJ2-2,TRBV29-1,CSGGQLNTGELFF,TGCAGCGGGGGACAATTAAACACCGGGGAGCTGTTTTTT
NA,TRBD2,TRBJ2-2,TRBV2,CASSAKREAAGELFF,TGTGCCAGCAGTGCAAAGCGGGAGGCGGCCGGGGAGCTGTTTTTT
few,TRBD1,TRBJ1-4,TRBV4-1,CASSDRGVREKLFF,TGCGCCAGCAGCGACAGGGGTGTACGGGAAAAACTGTTTTTT
NA,NA,TRBJ1-1,TRBV6-1,CASRTNTEAFF,TGTGCCAGCAGAACTAACACTGAAGCTTTCTTT
NA,NA,TRBJ2-7,TRBV27,CASSSPDRSREQYF,TGTGCCAGCAGTTCCCCAGACAGGTCTCGGGAGCAGTACTTC
NA,TRBD2,TRBJ2-1,TRBV5-1,CASSLTSGSRVEQFF,TGCGCCAGCAGCCTGACTAGCGGGAGTAGGGTTGAGCAGTTCTTC
NA,NA,TRBJ2-7,TRBV5-1,CASSLGLTDSYEQYF,TGCGCCAGCAGCTTGGGTTTGACGGACTCCTACGAGCAGTACTTC
once,NA,TRBJ2-5,TRBV5-1,CASSLANDPLRETQYF,TGCGCCAGCAGCTTGGCCAATGACCCACTGCGGGAGACCCAGTACTTC
NA,TRBD1,TRBJ2-7,TRBV18,CASSEVPGQGYEQYF,TGTGCCAGCTCAGAGGTTCCGGGACAGGGATACGAGCAGTACTTC
NA,TRBD2,TRBJ2-7,TRBV9,CASSVGAGGPYEQYF,TGTGCCAGCAGCGTAGGGGCGGGAGGGCCCTACGAGCAGTACTTC
NA,TRBD1,TRBJ1-1,TRBV28,CASTPGQGMRSAFF,TGTGCCAGCACCCCGGGACAGGGGATGCGTTCAGCTTTCTTT
NA,NA,TRBJ1-5,TRBV15,CATSTDSYSNQPQHF,TGTGCCACCAGCACAGACAGTTATAGCAATCAGCCCCAGCATTTT
few,TRBD1,TRBJ1-5,TRBV7-2,CASSLGSRDRDNQPQHF,TGTGCCAGCAGTTTGGGGTCCCGGGACAGGGACAATCAGCCCCAGCATTTT
once,TRBD2,TRBJ2-7,TRBV10-3,CAIKGTSLSYEQYF,TGTGCCATCAAGGGGACTAGCCTCTCCTACGAGCAGTACTTC
NA,NA,TRBJ2-1,TRBV7-6,CASTYPPGPDYNEQFF,TGTGCCAGCACTTACCCTCCGGGACCAGACTACAATGAGCAGTTCTTC
NA,NA,TRBJ1-5,TRBV10-3,CAISPTTNNQPQHF,TGTGCCATCAGTCCAACTACCAACAATCAGCCCCAGCATTTT
NA,NA,TRBJ1-1,TRBV6-1,CASSTGTNTEAFF,TGTGCCAGCAGTACCGGGACTAACACTGAAGCTTTCTTT
NA,TRBD2,TRBJ2-3,TRBV9,CASSVDAGLSTDTQYF,TGTGCCAGCAGCGTAGATGCGGGACTAAGCACAGATACGCAGTATTTT
NA,TRBD2,TRBJ2-3,TRBV18,CASSPWEGSTDTQYF,TGTGCCAGCTCACCGTGGGAGGGTAGCACAGATACGCAGTATTTT
NA,NA,TRBJ1-2,TRBV7-8,CASSLAQGVNYGYTF,TGTGCCAGCAGCTTAGCGCAGGGAGTTAACTATGGCTACACCTTC
NA,TRBD1,TRBJ1-6,TRBV7-3,CASSLRGQANSPLHF,TGTGCCAGCAGCTTAAGGGGACAGGCGAATTCACCCCTCCACTTT
NA,NA,TRBJ2-5,TRBV20-1,CSASLETQYF,TGCAGTGCCAGCCTAGAGACCCAGTACTTC
few,NA,TRBJ1-1,TRBV7-9,CASSLEGVYTEAFF,TGTGCCAGCAGCTTAGAAGGGGTTTACACTGAAGCTTTCTTT
NA,NA,TRBJ2-3,TRBV7-9,CASSLAGVDAGADTQYF,TGTGCCAGCAGCTTAGCGGGAGTAGACGCCGGAGCAGATACGCAGTATTTT
NA,TRBD2,TRBJ2-7,TRBV6-5,CASSQTSGVSYEQYF,TGTGCCAGCAGCCAGACTAGCGGGGTCTCCTACGAGCAGTACTTC
NA,TRBD2,TRBJ2-5,TRBV5-1,CASSLGAGVSETQYF,TGCGCCAGCAGCTTGGGGGCGGGAGTGTCAGAGACCCAGTACTTC
NA,TRBD1,TRBJ2-7,TRBV7-7,CASSPGTGDSYEQYF,TGTGCTAGCAGCCCTGGGACAGGGGATTCCTACGAGCAGTACTTC
NA,TRBD1,TRBJ2-7,TRBV6-5,CASSSGGLDYEQYF,TGTGCCAGCAGTTCAGGGGGCCTGGACTACGAGCAGTACTTC
NA,NA,TRBJ2-1,TRBV25-1,CARPRRDWGPRHNEQFF,TGTGCCAGGCCCCGGCGGGACTGGGGGCCCCGCCACAATGAGCAGTTCTTC
NA,TRBD2,TRBJ2-3,TRBV10-3,CAISTGLASTDTQYF,TGTGCCATCAGTACGGGACTAGCGAGCACAGATACGCAGTATTTT
NA,TRBD1,TRBJ2-7,TRBV10-3,CAISDRQGPYEQYF,TGTGCCATCAGCGACCGACAGGGCCCCTACGAGCAGTACTTC
NA,NA,TRBJ2-1,TRBV6-1,CASSEWARRHSYNEQFF,TGTGCCAGCAGTGAATGGGCGCGGAGACACTCCTACAATGAGCAGTTCTTC
NA,TRBD1,TRBJ2-5,TRBV13,CASSLGGAGGTETQYF,TGTGCCAGCAGCTTAGGCGGGGCAGGGGGCACGGAGACCCAGTACTTC
NA,TRBD2,TRBJ2-3,TRBV30,CAWTQRERDTQYF,TGTGCCTGGACACAGCGGGAGAGGGATACGCAGTATTTT
NA,TRBD2,TRBJ2-7,TRBV7-2,CASSLAGEGEQYF,TGTGCCAGCAGCTTAGCGGGGGAGGGCGAGCAGTACTTC
NA,NA,TRBJ1-2,TRBV10-3,CAISESMGGYGYTF,TGTGCCATCAGTGAGTCGATGGGTGGCTATGGCTACACCTTC
few,NA,TRBJ1-6,TRBV6-6,CASSYSQDNSPLHF,TGTGCCAGCAGTTACTCCCAGGACAATTCACCCCTCCACTTT
NA,NA,TRBJ2-1,TRBV7-9,CASSFSPNEQFF,TGTGCCAGCAGCTTCAGCCCCAATGAGCAGTTCTTC
NA,NA,TRBJ2-7,TRBV6-5,CASTGWPDYEQYF,TGTGCCAGCACGGGCTGGCCTGACTACGAGCAGTACTTC
NA,TRBD1,TRBJ1-3,TRBV5-1,CASSFTNMGDSPGNTIYF,TGCGCCAGCAGCTTTACCAATATGGGGGACAGCCCTGGAAACACCATATATTTT
NA,NA,TRBJ2-7,TRBV6-1,CASRDSREQYF,TGTGCCAGCAGGGACAGTCGCGAGCAGTACTTC
NA,NA,TRBJ1-4,TRBV7-2,CASSIDVWRTNEKLFF,TGTGCCAGCAGCATCGATGTGTGGAGGACTAATGAAAAACTGTTTTTT
NA,NA,TRBJ2-5,TRBV10-3,CAISGTIETQYF,TGTGCCATCAGTGGGACTATTGAGACCCAGTACTTC
few,NA,TRBJ1-3,TRBV11-2,CASSLSQGAGNTIYF,TGTGCCAGCAGCTTATCTCAAGGGGCTGGAAACACCATATATTTT
NA,NA,TRBJ2-7,TRBV10-2,CASTDSIYEQYF,TGCGCCAGCACGGACAGTATCTACGAGCAGTACTTC
NA,NA,TRBJ2-3,TRBV12-5,CASSVRPLVLGDTQYF,TGTGCTAGTTCTGTTAGGCCATTGGTACTGGGGGATACGCAGTATTTT